This T cell receptor (beta chain) appears in the sequencing data of a study of beta chain features in type 1 diabetes. Notes on this clone: Its antigen is currently unknown.

Sequencing targeted expressed TCRB transcripts, as all isolated RNA had been reverse transcribed. Sequenced by immunoSEQ multiplex PCR; TCRdb stores in-frame clones only, minus some. This sample has under 300,000 clones, with around 13% found just once. The CDR3 spans 15 residues. Germline CDR1 SGHDT, CDR2 YYEEEE. V was trimmed by 1 base and J by 4 bases, leaving 14 bases between them. The study's findings and limits: Patients with Type 1 diabetes showed moderately but significantly shorter TCRB CDR3s in all four CD4+ subsets.

V gene TRBV5-6 combines with J gene TRBJ1-2; unclear D gene. This sequence was found in a man aged 25 to 40 with type 1 diabetes. The sequenced material came from naive CD4+ T cells from blood. DNA of the CDR3: TGTGCCAGCAGCTTGCCTGGAGCAGCGGTCTATGGCTACACCTTC. Amino acid sequence: CASSLPGAAVYGYTF.